The 32 T cell receptor beta chains below come from one sample, sequenced in a study of yellow fever vaccine responses in identical twins. TCRdb itself ran the RT-PCR reads through MiXCR, one entry per CDR3 protein. The repertoire holds about 3,000 distinct CDR3 sequences, with around 90% as singletons. The source was T cells from blood (PBMCs), unsorted or a sorted subset (not recorded which), collected before or after yellow fever vaccination (not recorded which). These receptors were taken from a woman under 30 who received the yellow fever vaccine.

The chain links TRBV29-1 to TRBJ2-3; 7 nucleotides line up with TRBD1. Trimming cost V 4 bases and J 4 bases; bases outside gene matches: 8. CDR1 is SQVTM and CDR2 is ANQGSEA in the germline V gene. The CDR3 sequence is 14 residues long. Written as DNA, the CDR3 is TGCAGCGTTGCCACGTCGACAGGGTCAGATACGCAGTATTTT. Its protein is CSVATSTGSDTQYF.

V usage is TRBV29-1 and J usage is TRBJ1-5; D is possibly TRBD1 (5 bases). Trimming shortened V by 6 bases and J by 3 bases, and 12 bases separated the two germline ends. Looked up from germline, CDR1 is SQVTM and CDR2 is ANQGSEA. The CDR3 totals 13 residues. The DNA for the CDR3 is TGCAGCGTCGCGACGGGACTCAATCAGCCCCAGCATTTT. This codes for CSVATGLNQPQHF.

The chain uses TRBV7-9 and TRBJ2-1; D is possibly TRBD2 (5 bases). The CDR3 totals 12 residues. CDR1 is SEHNR and CDR2 is FQNEAQ in the germline V gene (reference sequence). Trimming stripped 8 bases from V and 5 bases from J, with 10 bases between. The CDR3 sequence: CASGLSNNEQFF. The CDR3 DNA reads TGTGCCAGCGGACTGAGTAACAATGAGCAGTTCTTC.

This sequence joins TRBV5-1 and TRBJ2-7; D is unresolved. V was pared by 0 bases and J by 5 bases, with 15 bases between. Germline values: CDR1 SGHRS, CDR2 YFSETQ. The CDR3 consists of 15 residues. The CDR3 region is CASSLAKTNVHEQYF. The CDR3 nucleotides read TGCGCCAGCAGCTTGGCTAAGACAAATGTTCACGAGCAGTACTTC.

The chain joins TRBV5-5 to TRBJ1-4; TRBD1 is a possible D gene (5 bases). The CDR3 has 15 amino acids. Trimming shortened V by 2 bases and J by 4 bases, and 12 bases separated the two germline ends. Germline CDR1 SGHKS, CDR2 YYEKEE (reference sequence). The CDR3: CASSLLSGLNEKLFF. In nucleotides, the CDR3 is TGTGCCAGCAGCTTATTATCAGGGCTTAATGAAAAACTGTTTTTT.

The chain employs TRBV6-2 or TRBV6-3 and TRBJ2-1; TRBD2 is a possible D gene (5 bases). The germline V gene encodes CDR1 MNHEY and CDR2 SVGEGT. The CDR3 sequence is 14 residues long. With 6 bases removed from V and 7 bases from J, the gap between germline ends came to 16 bases. This CDR3 reads CASSPGIRSNEQFF. CDR3 sequence (DNA): TGTGCCAGCAGCCCCGGGATCAGGAGTAATGAGCAGTTCTTC.

This sequence joins TRBV12-3 or TRBV12-4 and TRBJ2-7; D call uncertain. Trimming took off 3 bases at V and 6 bases at J, with 6 bases between the two ends. The length of the CDR3 is 11 residues. This CDR3 reads CASSFLAEQYF. The CDR3 DNA sequence: TGTGCCAGCAGTTTTCTGGCCGAGCAGTACTTC.

The V call is TRBV3-1, the J call TRBJ1-1, with D perhaps TRBD1 (5 bases). This CDR3 contains 14 residues. V was clipped by 4 bases and J by 10 bases, with 19 bases between them. Germline lookup yields CDR1 LGHDT and CDR2 YNNKEL (reference sequence). The CDR3 DNA is TGTGCCAGCAGCCGAACGGATGGGGGAACAGGAGCTTTCTTT. It translates to CASSRTDGGTGAFF.

This chain connects TRBV9 to TRBJ2-1; a weak D match, TRBD2 (6 bases). Germline V lookup: CDR1 SGDLS, CDR2 YYNGEE. The CDR3 covers 15 residues. Trimming removed 4 bases from V and 2 bases from J, with 13 bases in between. Here the CDR3 reads CASSLTGAPYNEQFF. For the CDR3, the DNA is TGTGCCAGCAGCTTAACGGGAGCGCCCTACAATGAGCAGTTCTTC.

V usage is TRBV2 and J usage is TRBJ1-2; D gene uncertain. The CDR3 consists of 12 residues. The ends were cut back, 0 bases at V and 12 bases at J, with 11 bases in the middle. The germline CDR1 and CDR2 sequences are SNHLY and FYNNEI. Here the CDR3 reads CASSEAGRFDTF. The CDR3 nucleotides read TGTGCCAGCAGTGAAGCGGGGAGGTTCGACACCTTC.

This chain uses TRBV5-4 with TRBJ2-7; 7 nucleotides line up with TRBD2. J gave up 2 bases and V 1 base, and 6 bases lay outside the gene matches. This CDR3 region has 15 residues. In germline, CDR1 is SGHNT, CDR2 YYREEE (reference sequence). DNA of the CDR3: TGTGCCAGCAGCTTGTACGGGAGGTCCGCCTACGAGCAGTACTTC. This codes for CASSLYGRSAYEQYF. Drawing the rest from reference TRBV5-4 and TRBJ2-7, the complete variable domain is ETGVTQSPTHLIKTRGQQVTLRCSSQSGHNTVSWYQQALGQGPQFIFQYYREEENGRGNFPPRFSGLQFPNYSSELNVNALELDDSALYLCASSLYGRSAYEQYFGPGTRLTVT.

The chain is built from TRBV11-2 and TRBJ2-7; D remains ambiguous. Trimming removed 4 bases from V and 2 bases from J, with 9 bases in between. The CDR3 consists of 13 residues. Germline V gene sequence: CDR1 SGHAT, CDR2 FQNNGV. The CDR3 coding sequence is TGTGCCAGCAGCTACGGACCAACCTACGAGCAGTACTTC. Translation gives CASSYGPTYEQYF.

V gene TRBV24-1 combines with J gene TRBJ1-3; no clear D. There are 14 residues in the CDR3. Germline CDR1 and CDR2: KGHDR and SFDVKD. Deletions cut 2 bases from V and 1 base from J, with 5 bases between. The CDR3 sequence: CATSDSRSGNTIYF. The CDR3 region has the DNA TGTGCCACCAGTGATTCCCGGTCTGGAAACACCATATATTTT.

This clonotype has only one observation. V is TRBV9 and J is TRBJ2-7; 10 bases fit TRBD2. This CDR3 contains 15 residues. The germline CDR1 and CDR2 sequences are SGDLS and YYNGEE. V was pared by 0 bases and J by 4 bases, with 4 bases of the junction left unmatched. The CDR3 bases are TGTGCCAGCAGCGTAGCTGAGCGGGGGGGTTACGAGCAGTACTTC. Its protein is CASSVAERGGYEQYF.

The chain is built from TRBV5-4 and TRBJ2-1; 8 bases align to TRBD2. The length of the CDR3 is 15 residues. Losses at the gene ends were 4 bases for V and 6 bases for J; bases not matched to a gene: 9. CDR1 SGHNT and CDR2 YYREEE come from the germline V gene (reference sequence). The CDR3 region has the DNA TGTGCCAGCAGCCTTCCGCGGGGGGCCACCAATGAGCAGTTCTTC. As protein: CASSLPRGATNEQFF.

The chain combines TRBV7-3 with TRBJ2-3, with a weak D call TRBD1 (5 bases). The CDR3 loop spans 12 amino acids. Germline CDR1 SGHTA, CDR2 FQGTGA. V gave up 2 bases and J gave up 8 bases, with 8 bases separating them. CDR3 region: CASSLGAGTQYF. In DNA, the CDR3 is TGTGCCAGCAGCTTAGGGGCCGGTACGCAGTATTTT.

The chain combines TRBV20-1 with TRBJ2-5; 8 positions match TRBD1. Germline V lookup: CDR1 DFQATT, CDR2 SNEGSKA (reference sequence). This CDR3 contains 16 residues. The trim removed 0 bases at V and 4 bases at J, leaving 10 bases unmatched. The CDR3, as DNA: TGCAGTGCTAGAGATCGCTTCAGGGGGCTGCGAGAGACCCAGTACTTC. It is translated as CSARDRFRGLRETQYF.

The V call is TRBV18, the J call TRBJ2-2; D not resolved. The CDR3 loop spans 16 amino acids. V was pared by 0 bases and J by 3 bases, with 11 bases between. CDR1 is KGHSH and CDR2 is LQKENI in the germline V gene. For the CDR3, the DNA is TGTGCCAGCTCACCACCCTTACGCGGACACACCGGGGAGCTGTTTTTT. Protein product: CASSPPLRGHTGELFF.

This chain's CDR3 is CASSFNGIDTQYF. DNA of the CDR3: TGTGCCAGCAGCTTTAATGGGATAGATACGCAGTATTTT. The chain recombines TRBV11-3 with TRBJ2-3, with D unresolved. CDR1 SGHNT and CDR2 YENEEA come from the germline V gene. The CDR3 covers 13 residues. V was trimmed by 3 bases and J by 5 bases, leaving 9 bases between them.

The V call is TRBV15, the J call TRBJ2-2, with D hard to call. The V gene lost 0 bases and the J gene lost 10 bases, with 9 bases spanning the gap. The V gene's germline CDR1 is LNHNV and CDR2 YYDKDF (reference sequence). The length of the CDR3 is 13 residues. CDR3 in amino acids: CATSRDRLEELFF. The CDR3, as DNA: TGTGCCACCAGCAGAGATCGACTGGAGGAGCTGTTTTTT.

The chain combines TRBV20-1 with TRBJ2-3, with 8 positions matching TRBD2. CDR1 DFQATT and CDR2 SNEGSKA come from the germline V gene (reference sequence). J was trimmed by 6 bases and V by 0 bases; bases with no gene match: 5. This CDR3 has 14 residues. The CDR3 loop is CSARDGIAGDTQYF. The DNA of the CDR3 is TGCAGTGCTAGAGATGGTATAGCGGGGGATACGCAGTATTTT.

Turning to this clonotype: Compared with germline, one end of the junction differs, possibly owing to a read error. V is TRBV7-1 and J is TRBJ2-5, with 7 positions matching TRBD2. TRBV7-1 carries the ORF label, with uncertain function. The CDR3 totals 15 residues. CDR3 sequence (DNA): TGCGCCAGCAGCTCAAGGGGAGGGGTTGGCGAGACCCAGTACTTC. This translates into CASSSRGGVGETQYF.

Only one count was recorded for this clonotype. The chain is built from TRBV11-1 and TRBJ2-1, with D unresolved. Trimming cost V 1 base and J 0 bases, with 10 bases left between them. The CDR3 is 16 amino acids. CDR1 is SGHAT and CDR2 is FQDESV in the germline V gene (reference sequence). DNA of the CDR3: TGTGCCAGCAGCTTAGACTTATTTAGCTCCTACAATGAGCAGTTCTTC. It is translated as CASSLDLFSSYNEQFF.

The rearrangement links TRBV25-1 to TRBJ2-1; D tentatively fits TRBD1 or TRBD2 (5 bases each). CDR3 length: 12 amino acids. V was cut by 10 bases and J by 5 bases, with 12 bases left in between. CDR1 MGHDK and CDR2 SYGVNS come from the germline V gene. CDR3 loop: CATTRGHNEQFF. The DNA for the CDR3 is TGTGCCACCACCCGGGGACACAATGAGCAGTTCTTC.

This chain joins TRBV2 and TRBJ2-1; 12 bases are a match to TRBD2. The J segment lost 3 bases and the V segment lost 4 bases, leaving 1 base of the junction unmatched. Germline lookup yields CDR1 SNHLY and CDR2 FYNNEI. There are 15 residues in the CDR3. CDR3 region: CASSGLAGVYNEQFF. DNA of the CDR3: TGTGCCAGCAGTGGACTAGCGGGAGTCTACAATGAGCAGTTCTTC.

This sequence joins TRBV5-6 and TRBJ1-2; TRBD1 agrees at 11 bases. The ends lost 3 bases at V and 3 bases at J; junction bases unmatched: 4. Germline CDR1 SGHDT, CDR2 YYEEEE. The CDR3 has 15 amino acids. This chain's CDR3 is CASSWTGGADYGYTF. The CDR3 bases are TGTGCCAGCAGCTGGACAGGGGGCGCTGACTATGGCTACACCTTC.

Only a few counts were recorded for this clonotype. Here the CDR3 DNA reads TGCGCCAGCAGCTTGGCGAGCGGCCCCTACGAGCAGTACTTC. The encoded protein is CASSLASGPYEQYF. V usage is TRBV5-1 and J usage is TRBJ2-7, with a possible D match to TRBD2 (5 bases). V was cut by 0 bases and J by 2 bases, with 9 bases left in between. The CDR3 has 14 residues. Germline loops: CDR1 SGHRS, CDR2 YFSETQ.

This clonotype has a single count. This sequence joins TRBV27 and TRBJ2-1; possible D gene TRBD1, 6 bases. The CDR3 sequence is 15 residues long. Germline CDR1 and CDR2: MNHEY and SMNVEV (reference sequence). Trimming removed 6 bases from V and 2 bases from J, with 14 bases in between. This CDR3 is CASSRGRGPYNEQFF. CDR3 DNA sequence: TGTGCCAGCAGCAGGGGCAGGGGTCCCTACAATGAGCAGTTCTTC.

The V gene is TRBV11-3, the J gene TRBJ1-1, with D unclear. Germline loops: CDR1 SGHNT, CDR2 YENEEA. The V gene lost 4 bases and the J gene lost 0 bases, with 6 bases spanning the gap. This CDR3 is 13 amino acids long. CDR3 protein: CASSSAMNTEAFF. The DNA for the CDR3 is TGTGCCAGCAGCTCAGCAATGAACACTGAAGCTTTCTTT.

V and J are TRBV18 and TRBJ1-1; no clear D gene. Trimming left V 3 bases short and J 9 bases short, with 14 bases between. The CDR3 has 13 residues. Germline CDR1 reads KGHSH; CDR2 reads LQKENI. In DNA form, the CDR3 reads TGTGCCAGCTCACCCATAGAGGACGGGAAAGCTTTCTTT. Protein product: CASSPIEDGKAFF.

The V and J genes are TRBV3-1 and TRBJ2-7, with D perhaps TRBD2 (6 bases). The V end was cut by 1 base, the J end by 0 bases, with 13 bases between. This CDR3 contains 16 residues. From germline, CDR1 is LGHDT and CDR2 YNNKEL (reference sequence). CDR3 nucleotides: TGTGCCAGCAGCCAAGGAGTCAGCGGGCCCTCCTACGAGCAGTACTTC. Translated, it gives CASSQGVSGPSYEQYF.

The rearrangement links TRBV29-1 to TRBJ2-5; weak D call: TRBD2 (5 bases). This CDR3 contains 14 residues. Germline CDR1 SQVTM, CDR2 ANQGSEA. The V and J ends lost 6 bases and 2 bases respectively, with 16 bases between them. CDR3 protein: CSVFGPGIQETQYF. The CDR3 DNA sequence: TGCAGCGTGTTTGGTCCGGGAATTCAAGAGACCCAGTACTTC.